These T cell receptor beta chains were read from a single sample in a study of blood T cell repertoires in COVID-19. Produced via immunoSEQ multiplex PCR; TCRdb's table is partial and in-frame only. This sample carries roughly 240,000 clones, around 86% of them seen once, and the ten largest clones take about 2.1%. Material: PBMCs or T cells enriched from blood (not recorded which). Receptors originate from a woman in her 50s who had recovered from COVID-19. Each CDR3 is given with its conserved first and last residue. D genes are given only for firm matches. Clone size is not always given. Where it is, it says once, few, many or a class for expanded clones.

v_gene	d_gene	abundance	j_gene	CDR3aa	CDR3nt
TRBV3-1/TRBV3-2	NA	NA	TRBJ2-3	CASSQMGRSDTQYF	TGTGCCAGCAGCCAAATGGGGAGAAGCGATACGCAGTATTTT
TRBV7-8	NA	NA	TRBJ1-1	CASSSRPTGQTEAFF	TGTGCCAGCAGCTCCCGGCCGACAGGACAAACTGAAGCTTTCTTT
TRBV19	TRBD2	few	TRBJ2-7	CASTPTSGAYEQYF	TGTGCCAGTACCCCGACTAGCGGGGCCTACGAGCAGTACTTC
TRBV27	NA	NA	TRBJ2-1	CASSHGVSPNEQFF	TGTGCCAGCAGCCACGGTGTTTCCCCCAATGAGCAGTTCTTC
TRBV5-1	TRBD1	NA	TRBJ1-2	CASSSMDRANYGYTF	TGCGCCAGCAGCTCCATGGACAGGGCGAACTATGGCTACACCTTC
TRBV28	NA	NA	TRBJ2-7	CASSRTGSSDEQYF	TGTGCCAGCAGTCGGACAGGTTCTAGCGACGAGCAGTACTTC
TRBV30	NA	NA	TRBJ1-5	CAWGDPGNSNQPQHF	TGTGCCTGGGGAGACCCAGGTAATAGCAATCAGCCCCAGCATTTT
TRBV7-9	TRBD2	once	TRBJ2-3	CASSLAEGAGNTDTQYF	TGTGCCAGCAGCTTAGCGGAGGGAGCGGGAAACACAGATACGCAGTATTTT
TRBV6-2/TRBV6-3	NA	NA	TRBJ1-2	CASSYGTRNYGYTF	TGTGCCAGCAGTTACGGTACAAGAAACTATGGCTACACCTTC
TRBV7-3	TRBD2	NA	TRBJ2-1	CASRMSGTGNEQFF	TGTGCCAGCAGAATGAGCGGGACGGGCAATGAGCAGTTCTTC
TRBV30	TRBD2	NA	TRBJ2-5	CARGREGLRETQYF	TGTGCCCGAGGGAGGGAGGGCCTTAGAGAGACCCAGTACTTC
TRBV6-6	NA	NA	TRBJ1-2	CASNPGGEGYTF	TGTGCCAGCAATCCCGGTGGGGAGGGCTACACCTTC
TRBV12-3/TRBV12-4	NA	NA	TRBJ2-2	CASSSHTGELFF	TGTGCCAGCAGTTCTCACACCGGGGAGCTGTTTTTT
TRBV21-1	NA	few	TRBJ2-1	CASSTEHNEQFF	TGTGCCAGCAGCACCGAGCACAATGAGCAGTTCTTC
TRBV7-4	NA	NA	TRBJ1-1	CASSLRACQGFRTEAFF	TGTGCCAGCAGTCTTAGGGCTTGTCAGGGGTTCAGAACTGAAGCTTTCTTT
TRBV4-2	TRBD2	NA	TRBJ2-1	CASSQVASGSGNEQFF	TGTGCCAGCAGCCAAGTGGCTAGCGGGAGCGGCAATGAGCAGTTCTTC
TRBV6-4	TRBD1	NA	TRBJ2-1	CASSKPRGAGGDNEQFF	TGTGCCAGCAGTAAACCACGAGGGGCAGGGGGAGACAATGAGCAGTTCTTC
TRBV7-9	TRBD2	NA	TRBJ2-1	CASSDLAGGQSWYNEQFF	TGTGCCAGCAGCGATCTAGCGGGAGGCCAATCTTGGTACAATGAGCAGTTCTTC
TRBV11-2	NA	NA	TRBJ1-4	CASSLSTTATNEKLFF	TGTGCCAGCAGCTTATCAACAACAGCAACTAATGAAAAACTGTTTTTT
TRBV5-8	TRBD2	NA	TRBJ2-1	CASSLMTSLGNEQFF	TGTGCCAGCAGCTTGATGACTAGCTTGGGGAATGAGCAGTTCTTC
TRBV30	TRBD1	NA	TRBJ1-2	CAWSTRTGGGYTF	TGTGCCTGGAGCACCCGGACAGGTGGTGGCTACACCTTC
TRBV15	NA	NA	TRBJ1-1	CATRQAGGTEAFF	TGTGCCACGAGACAGGCCGGCGGCACTGAAGCTTTCTTT
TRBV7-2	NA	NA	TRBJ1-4	CASSLIDKADEKLFF	TGTGCCAGCAGCTTGATCGACAAGGCCGATGAAAAACTGTTTTTT
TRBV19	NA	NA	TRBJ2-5	CASSRGGGRIQETQYF	TGTGCCAGTAGCCGAGGGGGCGGGAGGATCCAAGAGACCCAGTACTTC
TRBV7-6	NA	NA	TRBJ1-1	CASSLVRGTANTEAFF	TGTGCCAGCAGCTTAGTGCGGGGAACAGCGAACACTGAAGCTTTCTTT
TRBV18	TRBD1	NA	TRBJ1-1	CASSPGQGALNTEAFF	TGTGCCAGCTCACCGGGGCAGGGGGCTTTGAACACTGAAGCTTTCTTT
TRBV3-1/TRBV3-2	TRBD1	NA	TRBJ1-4	CASSQVATGGEKLFF	TGTGCCAGCAGCCAAGTGGCGACAGGGGGTGAAAAACTGTTTTTT
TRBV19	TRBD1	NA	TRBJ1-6	CASSIWSGKGAGNSPLHF	TGTGCCAGTAGTATATGGTCGGGTAAGGGGGCGGGAAATTCACCCCTCCACTTT
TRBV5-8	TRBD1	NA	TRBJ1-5	CASFKDRYQPQHF	TGTGCCAGCTTTAAGGACAGGTATCAGCCCCAGCATTTT
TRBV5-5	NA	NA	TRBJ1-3	CASSLGSRQLGNTIYF	TGTGCCAGCAGCTTGGGGTCGCGACAGCTAGGAAACACCATATATTTT
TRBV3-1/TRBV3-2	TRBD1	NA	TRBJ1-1	CASSQESQAEGQGAAEAFF	TGTGCCAGCAGCCAAGAAAGCCAGGCGGAGGGACAGGGGGCCGCTGAAGCTTTCTTT